This T cell receptor beta chain was identified in a study of T cells after yellow fever vaccination. Study as a whole: Fractions of limited cellularity were prepared by means of SMART-Seq v4 Ultra Low Input. Study results and limitations: Though it reached lower strength, the secondary response hit its peak faster, day 5 versus 15.

They built TCR cDNA with 5'RACE template switching, a step that put in a universal primer site and UMIs. TCRdb ran MiXCR on the 5' RACE reads and lists one entry per CDR3 protein. The sample records 150,000 to 200,000 distinct CDR3 sequences, almost 7% being singletons. This clonotype was seen at least ten times. What it binds is unknown. This CDR3 is built from 12 residues. The V end lost 5 bases, the J end lost 1 base, and 5 bases lay between the germline ends. CDR1 and CDR2 (germline): SGHTA, FQGNSA. The sequence was collected from a man aged 18 to 30 who received the YFV17D yellow fever vaccine. The chain employs TRBV7-2 and TRBJ1-1, with D uncertain. The specimen comprised CD4+ T cells sorted from PBMCs, sampled 5 days after the first yellow fever vaccination. The CDR3 bases are TGTGCCAGCAGCCTGAAGAACACTGAAGCTTTCTTT. It specifies CASSLKNTEAFF.